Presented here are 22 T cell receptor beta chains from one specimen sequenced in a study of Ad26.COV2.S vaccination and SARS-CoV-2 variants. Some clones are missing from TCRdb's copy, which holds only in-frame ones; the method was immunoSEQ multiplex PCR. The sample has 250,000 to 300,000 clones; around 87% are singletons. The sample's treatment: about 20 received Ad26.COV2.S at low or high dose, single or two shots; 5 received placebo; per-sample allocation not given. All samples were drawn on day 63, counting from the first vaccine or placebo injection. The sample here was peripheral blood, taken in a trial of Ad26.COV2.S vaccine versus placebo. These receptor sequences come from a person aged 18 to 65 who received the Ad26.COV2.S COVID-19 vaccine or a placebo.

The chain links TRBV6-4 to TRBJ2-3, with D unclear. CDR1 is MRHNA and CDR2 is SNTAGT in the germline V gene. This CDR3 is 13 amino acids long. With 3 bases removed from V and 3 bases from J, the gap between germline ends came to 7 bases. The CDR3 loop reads CASSDQSTDTQYF. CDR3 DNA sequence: TGTGCCAGCAGTGATCAGTCTACAGATACGCAGTATTTT.

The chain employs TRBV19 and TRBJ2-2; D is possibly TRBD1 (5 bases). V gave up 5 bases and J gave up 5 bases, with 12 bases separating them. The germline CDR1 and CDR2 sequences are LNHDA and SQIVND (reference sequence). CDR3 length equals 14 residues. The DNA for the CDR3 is TGTGCCAGTAGTTCGCAGGGTAGTACCGGGGAGCTGTTTTTT. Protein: CASSSQGSTGELFF.

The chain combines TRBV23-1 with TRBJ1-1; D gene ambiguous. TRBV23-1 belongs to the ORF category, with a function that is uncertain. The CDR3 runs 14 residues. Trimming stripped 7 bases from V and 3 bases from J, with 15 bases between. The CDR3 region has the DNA TGCGCCAGCACCCAGCCCCGCGGGGACACTGAAGCTTTCTTT. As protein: CASTQPRGDTEAFF.

For the CDR3, the DNA is TGTGCCGCCGCAATGACAGCTAATCTGGAGGCCCAGTACTTC. As protein: CAAAMTANLEAQYF. The chain carries TRBV6-6 and TRBJ2-5; D is tentatively TRBD1 or TRBD2 (5 bases each). The CDR3 has 14 amino acids. Germline V gene lookup returns CDR1 MNHNY and CDR2 SVGAGI (reference sequence). The V end lost 11 bases, the J end lost 9 bases, and 25 bases lay between the germline ends.

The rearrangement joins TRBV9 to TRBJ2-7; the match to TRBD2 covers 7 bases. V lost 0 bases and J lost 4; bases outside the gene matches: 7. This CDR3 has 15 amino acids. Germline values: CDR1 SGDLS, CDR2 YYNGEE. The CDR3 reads CASSVGGGLTYEQYF. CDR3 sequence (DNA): TGTGCCAGCAGCGTAGGCGGGGGACTGACGTACGAGCAGTACTTC.

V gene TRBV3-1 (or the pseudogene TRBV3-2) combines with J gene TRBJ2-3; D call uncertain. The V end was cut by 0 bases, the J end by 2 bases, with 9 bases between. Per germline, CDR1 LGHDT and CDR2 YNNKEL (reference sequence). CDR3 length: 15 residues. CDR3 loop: CASSQDAGVTDTQYF. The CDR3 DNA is TGTGCCAGCAGCCAAGATGCTGGCGTCACAGATACGCAGTATTTT.

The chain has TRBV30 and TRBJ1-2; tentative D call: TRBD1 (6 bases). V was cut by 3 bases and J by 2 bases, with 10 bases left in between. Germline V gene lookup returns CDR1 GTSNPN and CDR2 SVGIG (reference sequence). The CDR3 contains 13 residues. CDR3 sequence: CAWRTGRNYGYTF. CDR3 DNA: TGTGCCTGGAGGACAGGCCGAAACTATGGCTACACCTTC.

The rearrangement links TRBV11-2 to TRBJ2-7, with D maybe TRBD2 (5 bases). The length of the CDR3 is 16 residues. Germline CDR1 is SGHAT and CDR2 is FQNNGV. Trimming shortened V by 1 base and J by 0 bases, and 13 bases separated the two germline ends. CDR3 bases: TGTGCCAGCAGCTTAGTTCCGGGGTTGCACTCCTACGAGCAGTACTTC. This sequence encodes CASSLVPGLHSYEQYF.

The CDR3 reads CASSRGLGTSGILGYEQYF. The DNA for the CDR3 is TGTGCCAGCAGCCGAGGATTGGGGACTAGCGGGATTCTTGGCTACGAGCAGTACTTC. The rearrangement links TRBV5-6 to TRBJ2-7, with TRBD2 matching 13 bases. The germline CDR1 and CDR2 sequences are SGHDT and YYEEEE. V was clipped by 4 bases and J by 3 bases; unmatched bases: 16. The CDR3 is 19 amino acids. The variable domain in full, with the rest retrieved from reference TRBV5-6 and TRBJ2-7, is DAGVTQSPTHLIKTRGQQVTLRCSPKSGHDTVSWYQQALGQGPQFIFQYYEEEERQRGNFPDRFSGHQFPNYSSELNVNALLLGDSALYLCASSRGLGTSGILGYEQYFGPGTRLTVT.

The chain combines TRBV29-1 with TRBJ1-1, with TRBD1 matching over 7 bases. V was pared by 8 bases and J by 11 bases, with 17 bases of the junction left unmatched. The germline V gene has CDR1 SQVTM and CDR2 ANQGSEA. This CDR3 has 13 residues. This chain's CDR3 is CSWTGAAGVGAFF. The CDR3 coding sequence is TGCAGCTGGACAGGTGCGGCTGGAGTTGGCGCTTTCTTT.

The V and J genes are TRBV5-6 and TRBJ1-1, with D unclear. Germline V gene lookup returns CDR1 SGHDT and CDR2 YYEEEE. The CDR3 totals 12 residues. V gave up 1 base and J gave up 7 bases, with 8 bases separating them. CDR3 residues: CASSLRVDEAFF. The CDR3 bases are TGTGCCAGCAGCTTGAGGGTCGATGAAGCTTTCTTT.

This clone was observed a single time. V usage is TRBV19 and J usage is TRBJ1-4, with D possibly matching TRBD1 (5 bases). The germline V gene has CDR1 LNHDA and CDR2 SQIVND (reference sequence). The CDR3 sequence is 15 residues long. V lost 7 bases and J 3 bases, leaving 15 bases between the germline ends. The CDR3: CASTIYDSANEKLFF. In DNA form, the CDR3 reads TGTGCCAGTACCATCTATGACAGCGCTAATGAAAAACTGTTTTTT.

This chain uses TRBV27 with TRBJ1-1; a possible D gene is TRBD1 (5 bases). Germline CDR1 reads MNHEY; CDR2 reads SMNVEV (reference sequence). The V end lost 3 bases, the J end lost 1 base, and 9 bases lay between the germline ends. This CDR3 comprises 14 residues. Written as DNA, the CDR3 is TGTGCCAGCAGTTTTTTAGGACAGAACACTGAAGCTTTCTTT. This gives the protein CASSFLGQNTEAFF.

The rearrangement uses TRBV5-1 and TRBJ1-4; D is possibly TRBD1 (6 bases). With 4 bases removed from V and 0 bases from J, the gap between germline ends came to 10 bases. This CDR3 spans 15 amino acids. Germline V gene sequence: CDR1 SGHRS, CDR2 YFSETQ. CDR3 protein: CASSRGGSTNEKLFF. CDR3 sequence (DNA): TGCGCCAGCAGCAGAGGGGGATCAACTAATGAAAAACTGTTTTTT.

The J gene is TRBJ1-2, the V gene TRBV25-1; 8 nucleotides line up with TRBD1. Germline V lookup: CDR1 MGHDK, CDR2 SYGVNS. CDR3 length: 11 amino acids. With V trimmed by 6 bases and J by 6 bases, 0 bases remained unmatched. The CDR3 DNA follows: TGTGCCAGCAGGACAGGGGATGGCTACACCTTC. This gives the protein CASRTGDGYTF.

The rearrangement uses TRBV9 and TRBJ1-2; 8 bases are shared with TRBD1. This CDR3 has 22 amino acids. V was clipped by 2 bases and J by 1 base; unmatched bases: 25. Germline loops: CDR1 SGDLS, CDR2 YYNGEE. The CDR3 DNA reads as TGTGCCAGCAGCGTCCGCCCCGGTATCCGCCCCGGGACAGGACCTAGTAACTATGGCTACACCTTC. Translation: CASSVRPGIRPGTGPSNYGYTF.

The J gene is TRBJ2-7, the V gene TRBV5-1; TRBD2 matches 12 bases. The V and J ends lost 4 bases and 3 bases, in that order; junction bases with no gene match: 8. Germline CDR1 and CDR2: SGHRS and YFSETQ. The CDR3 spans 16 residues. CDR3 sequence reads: CASSRSPTSGSYEQYF. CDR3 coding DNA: TGCGCCAGCAGCCGCTCCCCGACTAGCGGGAGCTACGAGCAGTACTTC.

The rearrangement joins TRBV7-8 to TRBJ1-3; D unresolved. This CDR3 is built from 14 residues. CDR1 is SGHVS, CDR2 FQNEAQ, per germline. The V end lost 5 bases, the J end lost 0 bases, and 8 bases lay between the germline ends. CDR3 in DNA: TGTGCCAGCAGCAGAGACGGCTCTGGAAACACCATATATTTT. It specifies CASSRDGSGNTIYF.

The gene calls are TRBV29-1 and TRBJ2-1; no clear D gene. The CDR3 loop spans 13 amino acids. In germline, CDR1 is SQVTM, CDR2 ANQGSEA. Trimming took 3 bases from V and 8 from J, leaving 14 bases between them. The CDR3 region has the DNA TGCAGCGTTGAGGTTTTAGAATTGTATGAGCAGTTCTTC. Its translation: CSVEVLELYEQFF.

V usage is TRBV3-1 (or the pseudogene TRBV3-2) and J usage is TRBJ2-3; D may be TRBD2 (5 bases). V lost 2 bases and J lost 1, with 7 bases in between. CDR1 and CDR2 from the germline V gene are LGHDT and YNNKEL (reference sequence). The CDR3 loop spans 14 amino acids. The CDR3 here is CASSQYGGTDTQYF. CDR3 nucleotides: TGTGCCAGCAGCCAATACGGGGGCACAGATACGCAGTATTTT.

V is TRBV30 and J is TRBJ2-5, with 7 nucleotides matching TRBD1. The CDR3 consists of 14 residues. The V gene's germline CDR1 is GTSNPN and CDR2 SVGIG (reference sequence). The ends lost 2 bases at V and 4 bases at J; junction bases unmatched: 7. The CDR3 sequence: CAWSRGPGGETQYF. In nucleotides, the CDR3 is TGTGCCTGGAGTCGGGGCCCAGGGGGAGAGACCCAGTACTTC.

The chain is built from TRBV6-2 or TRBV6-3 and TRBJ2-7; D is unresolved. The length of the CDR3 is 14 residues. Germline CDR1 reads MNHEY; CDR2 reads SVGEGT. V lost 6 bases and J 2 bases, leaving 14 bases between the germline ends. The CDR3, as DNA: TGTGCCAGCAGCCCCCGGGCCATAGCCTACGAGCAGTACTTC. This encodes CASSPRAIAYEQYF.